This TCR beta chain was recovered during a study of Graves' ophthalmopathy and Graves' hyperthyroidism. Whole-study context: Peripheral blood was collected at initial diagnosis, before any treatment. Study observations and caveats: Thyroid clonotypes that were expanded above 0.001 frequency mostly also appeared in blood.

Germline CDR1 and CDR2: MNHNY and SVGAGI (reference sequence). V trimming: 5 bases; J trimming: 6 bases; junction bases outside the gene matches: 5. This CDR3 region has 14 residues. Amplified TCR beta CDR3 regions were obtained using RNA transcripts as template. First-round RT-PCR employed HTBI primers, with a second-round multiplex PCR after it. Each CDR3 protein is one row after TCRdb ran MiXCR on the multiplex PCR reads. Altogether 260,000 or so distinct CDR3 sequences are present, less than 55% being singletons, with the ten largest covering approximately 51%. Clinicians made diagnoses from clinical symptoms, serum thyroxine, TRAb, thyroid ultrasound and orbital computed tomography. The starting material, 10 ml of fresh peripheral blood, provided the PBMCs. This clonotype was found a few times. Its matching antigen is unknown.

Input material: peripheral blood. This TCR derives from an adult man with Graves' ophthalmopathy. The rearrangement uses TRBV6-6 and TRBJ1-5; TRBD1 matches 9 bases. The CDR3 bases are TGTGCCAGCAGTGCGGGACAGGGCATTCAGCCCCAGCATTTT. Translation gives CASSAGQGIQPQHF.